A single T cell receptor beta chain is shown here with its context. The antigen remains unidentified. Amplification used 60 Vbeta primers and 13 Jbeta primers. Clones were sequenced by immunoSEQ multiplex PCR, and TCRdb holds only the in-frame ones, with some missing. The table records about 82,000 clones, less than 85% of them present only once. Germline-derived CDR1 and CDR2 are SGHRS and YFSETQ. The CDR3 is 13 residues long. The J segment lost 7 bases and the V segment lost 4 bases, leaving 7 bases of the junction unmatched. The data were obtained in a study of cytomegalovirus exposure and HLA in healthy donors. Overall study: There were fewer than 130 million unique TCR beta sequences, drawn from around 180 million T cells, in an earlier analysis. Inside one of the first data releases sat tens of millions of unique TCRs taken from HLA-typed donors.

Study-wide results and caveats: Certain indistinguishable V segments, among them TRBV6-2 and TRBV6-3, were excluded.

The specimen sequenced was PBMCs. This rearrangement joins TRBV5-1 to TRBJ1-2, with TRBD1 matching over 7 bases. The clonotype comes from a human donor in good health. CDR3 residues: CASSQGQDVGYTF. Written as DNA, the CDR3 is TGCGCCAGCAGCCAAGGACAGGACGTTGGCTACACCTTC.